This TCR beta chain is from a study of long-term antiretroviral therapy in people with HIV. The overall study: Some samples came about a decade before the 2015 immediate-ART recommendation, and these were the earliest.

The CDR3 totals 15 residues. Germline V lookup: CDR1 SGDLS, CDR2 YYNGEE. V was pared by 0 bases and J by 7 bases, with 14 bases between. Points from the study as a whole: Blood dates from about 2004 to 2018, possibly under older ART regimens.

A v3.0 immunoSEQ assay was performed at survey level. Method: immunoSEQ multiplex PCR; TCRdb's copy keeps in-frame clones and lacks some. The sample includes approximately 9,000 clones, roughly 84% of them seen just once. For this clone: Its antigen remains unknown.

The sequence derives from a man aged 30-40 years with HIV. The chain joins TRBV9 to TRBJ2-1; the D gene is possibly TRBD2 (5 bases). The sequences come from unsorted PBMCs, collected 0.3 years before starting antiretroviral therapy. The CDR3 spells CASSVVASGTNEQFF. CDR3 DNA sequence: TGTGCCAGCAGCGTAGTTGCCAGCGGAACTAATGAGCAGTTCTTC.